This entry lists 5 T cell receptor beta chains sequenced from one sample in a study of cytomegalovirus exposure and HLA in healthy donors. The study ran its PCR with 60 Vbeta and 13 Jbeta primers. Data came from immunoSEQ multiplex PCR; TCRdb stores just in-frame clones and leaves some out. The data contain around 100,000 clones, 82% of them singletons. Material for sequencing was PBMCs. The source is a man between 25 and 39 years old in good health and CMV-seropositive.

This chain links TRBV27 with TRBJ1-5; possible D gene TRBD1, 5 bases. The CDR3 is 17 amino acids. Germline V gives CDR1 MNHEY, CDR2 SMNVEV (reference sequence). V was clipped by 5 bases and J by 1 base, with 18 bases between them. For the CDR3, the DNA is TGTGCCAGCAGTCCCAGATTGGGGGGAGGCAGCAATCAGCCCCAGCATTTT. It codes for CASSPRLGGGSNQPQHF.

This rearrangement joins TRBV11-2 to TRBJ2-7, with a weak D call TRBD1 (6 bases). The V and J ends lost 5 bases and 2 bases respectively, with 13 bases between them. Per germline, CDR1 SGHAT and CDR2 FQNNGV. The CDR3 totals 14 residues. Here the CDR3 DNA reads TGTGCCAGCAGCCTAGCCAGGGGAGCCTACGAGCAGTACTTC. It translates to CASSLARGAYEQYF.

This clone has just one count. V and J are TRBV15 and TRBJ2-5; 9 nucleotides match TRBD2. The CDR3 runs 15 residues. The V gene end was trimmed by 2 bases and the J gene end by 11 bases; junction bases not matched to a gene: 12. CDR1 LNHNV and CDR2 YYDKDF come from the germline V gene (reference sequence). Written as DNA, the CDR3 is TGTGCCACCAGCAGAAATACTATAGCGGGAGAGGAGCAGTACTTC. Encoded protein: CATSRNTIAGEEQYF.

The V and J genes are TRBV7-9 and TRBJ2-5; the D gene is possibly TRBD2 (6 bases). V lost 5 bases, J lost 3 bases, and 13 bases lay in between. CDR3 length: 14 amino acids. The germline V gene encodes CDR1 SEHNR and CDR2 FQNEAQ (reference sequence). CDR3 DNA: TGTGCCAGCAGCCCCGCCCGGGAGAAAGAGACCCAGTACTTC. Protein product: CASSPAREKETQYF.

This rearrangement joins TRBV5-1 to TRBJ2-5; TRBD1 matches 7 bases. From germline, CDR1 is SGHRS and CDR2 YFSETQ. This CDR3 is 14 amino acids long. Germline trimming cut 0 bases from V and 2 bases from J; bases unmatched to any gene: 1. The CDR3 DNA is TGCGCCAGCAGCTTGGGGGGACAGCAAGAGACCCAGTACTTC. The encoded protein is CASSLGGQQETQYF. Full variable domain (missing parts from reference TRBV5-1 and TRBJ2-5): KAGVTQTPRYLIKTRGQQVTLSCSPISGHRSVSWYQQTPGQGLQFLFEYFSETQRNKGNFPGRFSGRQFSNSRSEMNVSTLELGDSALYLCASSLGGQQETQYFGPGTRLLVL.